The text below deals with one T cell receptor beta chain. Its specificity is not known. The sample comes from a study of identical twins. Findings and caveats of the study: The more abundant beta clonotypes in cord blood had fewer insertions, and memory repertoires did not show this.

TCRdb passed the 5' RACE reads through MiXCR, listing each CDR3 protein once. Seen here are about 520,000 distinct CDR3 sequences, roughly a fifth observed once, and the top ten hold around 1%. The CDR3 has 13 residues. The V end was cut by 3 bases, the J end by 3 bases, with 8 bases between. The same data also contributed to another study, on T cells expressing NK-cell markers. That study adds: The eight sequenced donors comprised seven who were HCMV-seropositive and one who was seronegative. In more than 5 donors, dominant CD3+CD56+NKG2C+ clones formed about 1.0-7.5% of CD8+ cells.

V is TRBV12-3 or TRBV12-4 and J is TRBJ1-2, with D unclear. The TCR comes from a woman aged 18-35 years in good health. Sequenced material: CD4+ T cells sorted from blood. The CDR3, as DNA: TGTGCCAGCAGTTTCCTGGCAGACTATGGCTACACCTTC. Its protein product is CASSFLADYGYTF.